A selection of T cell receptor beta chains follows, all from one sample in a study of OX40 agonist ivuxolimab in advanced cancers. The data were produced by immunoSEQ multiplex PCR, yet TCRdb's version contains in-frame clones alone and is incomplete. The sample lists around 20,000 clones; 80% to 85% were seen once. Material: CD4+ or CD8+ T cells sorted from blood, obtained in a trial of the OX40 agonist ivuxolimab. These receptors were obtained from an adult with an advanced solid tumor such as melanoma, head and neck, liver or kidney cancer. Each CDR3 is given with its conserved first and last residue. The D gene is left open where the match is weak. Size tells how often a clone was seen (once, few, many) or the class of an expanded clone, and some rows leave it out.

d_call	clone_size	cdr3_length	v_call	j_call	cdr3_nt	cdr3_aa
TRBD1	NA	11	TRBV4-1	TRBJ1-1	TGCGCCAGCCGACAGGGAACTGAAGCTTTCTTT	CASRQGTEAFF
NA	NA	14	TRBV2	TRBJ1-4	TGTGCCAGCAGATCAGGGCCTACCCATGAAAAACTGTTTTTT	CASRSGPTHEKLFF
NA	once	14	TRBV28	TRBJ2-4	TGTGCCAGCAGCCAGGGGTTGCAGGGAAACATTCAGTACTTC	CASSQGLQGNIQYF
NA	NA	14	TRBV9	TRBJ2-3	TGTGCCAGCAGCGGGGGGGCACGGGCAGATACGCAGTATTTT	CASSGGARADTQYF
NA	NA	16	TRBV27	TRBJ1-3	TGTGCCAGCAGTTTATTGGGATCGGGGACTGGAAACACCATATATTTT	CASSLLGSGTGNTIYF
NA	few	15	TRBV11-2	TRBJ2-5	TGTGCCAGCAGCCCGCCCGGGGTCAAAATAGGGACCCAGTACTTC	CASSPPGVKIGTQYF
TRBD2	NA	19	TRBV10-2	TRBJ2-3	TGCGCCAGCAGCCACGAGTGGTTAGCGGGGGGGCCCTCCACAGATACGCAGTATTTT	CASSHEWLAGGPSTDTQYF
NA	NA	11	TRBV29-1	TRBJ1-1	TGCAGCGGGGACCGGAACACTGAAGCTTTCTTT	CSGDRNTEAFF
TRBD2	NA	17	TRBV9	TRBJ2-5	TGTGCCAGCAGCGCGACTAGCGGGGCGCGCGTTGAAGAGACCCAGTACTTC	CASSATSGARVEETQYF
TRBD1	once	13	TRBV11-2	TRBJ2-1	TGTGCCAGCAAACGGACAGGCGAGAATGAGCAGTTCTTC	CASKRTGENEQFF
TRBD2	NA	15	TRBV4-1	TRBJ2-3	TGCGCCAGCAGCCAAGGCCCGCGGGGGTGGGATACGCAGTATTTT	CASSQGPRGWDTQYF
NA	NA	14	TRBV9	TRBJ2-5	TGTGCCAGCAGCGCCCCAGGGCTAAGGGAGACCCAGTACTTC	CASSAPGLRETQYF
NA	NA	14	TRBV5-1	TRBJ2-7	TGCGCCAGCAGCTTTCAACAGACCTCCTACGAGCAGTACTTC	CASSFQQTSYEQYF
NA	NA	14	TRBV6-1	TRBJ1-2	TGTGCCAGCACCCGGTTTGATACTAACTATGGCTACACCTTC	CASTRFDTNYGYTF
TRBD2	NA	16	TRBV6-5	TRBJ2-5	TGTGCCAGCAGTTACAATCTCGGGACTACGGAAGAGACCCAGTACTTC	CASSYNLGTTEETQYF
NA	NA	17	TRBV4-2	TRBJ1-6	TGTGCCAGCAGCCAAGGAGCAGTTAGCTCCTATAATTCACCCCTCCACTTT	CASSQGAVSSYNSPLHF
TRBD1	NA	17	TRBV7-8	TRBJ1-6	TGTGCCAGCAGCTTAGCGTGGGGAGGGACAGGGGTGGATCCCCTCCACTTT	CASSLAWGGTGVDPLHF
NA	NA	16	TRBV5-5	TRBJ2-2	TGTGCCAGCAGCGGCCACCCGGCCGGTTCCACCGGGGAGCTGTTTTTT	CASSGHPAGSTGELFF
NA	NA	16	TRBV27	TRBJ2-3	TGTGCCAGCAGTACCATATATGGGCCGGCGCTGGATACGCAGTATTTT	CASSTIYGPALDTQYF